The T cell receptor beta chain described here comes from a study of CD8+ T cells in alopecia areata. Study details: Those patients who were treated received oral tofacitinib, which was given at 5 to 10 mg twice daily for moderate-to-severe alopecia areata. Study results and caveats: The study also sequences resident alphabeta T cells of normal skin in scalp samples. Across lesional scalp, and particularly alopecia totalis/universalis, clonality surpassed that of normal scalp.

Remarks on this clone: Its antigen is unknown.

Treatment denoted: oral pan-JAK inhibitor, 5-10 mg twice daily. The study team obtained lesional scalp punch biopsies and peripheral blood from alopecia areata patients. RNA extraction and reverse transcription yielded cDNA as sequencing template. The data were produced by immunoSEQ multiplex PCR, yet TCRdb's version contains in-frame clones alone and is incomplete. This table has under 200,000 clones, 55% to 75% appearing once. Per the germline V gene, CDR1 is LGHNT and CDR2 is FRNRAP. The V end lost 1 base, the J end lost 7 bases, and 5 bases lay between the germline ends. CDR3 size: 12 residues. This clonotype originated in a human donor with alopecia areata. Sequences were derived from CD4+ T cells sorted from blood, sampled at week 24, from a patient treated with tofacitinib. The rearrangement joins TRBV12-5 to TRBJ1-5, with D uncertain. CDR3 in DNA: TGTGCTAGTGGTTTGGCCTTGCAGCCCCAGCATTTT. It yields the protein CASGLALQPQHF.